The T cell receptor beta chain under discussion was sequenced for a study of T cells expressing NK-cell markers. TCRdb reanalyzed the 5' RACE reads and collapses them to one entry per CDR3 protein, without DNA. There are about 30,000 distinct CDR3 sequences in the sample, with roughly 60% held by the top ten. The V gene's germline CDR1 is SGHRS and CDR2 YFSETQ. This CDR3 contains 16 residues. This TCR was recovered from a woman aged 18 to 69 in good health. Sequencing used blood T cells: a sorted CD56 or NKG2C T cell subset, CD4+ or CD8+ T cells, or bulk PBMC T cells (not recorded which). V and J are TRBV5-1 and TRBJ1-1; without DNA, the TCRdb call of TRBD1 cannot be checked. CDR3 region: CASSLAQAWVNTEAFF.